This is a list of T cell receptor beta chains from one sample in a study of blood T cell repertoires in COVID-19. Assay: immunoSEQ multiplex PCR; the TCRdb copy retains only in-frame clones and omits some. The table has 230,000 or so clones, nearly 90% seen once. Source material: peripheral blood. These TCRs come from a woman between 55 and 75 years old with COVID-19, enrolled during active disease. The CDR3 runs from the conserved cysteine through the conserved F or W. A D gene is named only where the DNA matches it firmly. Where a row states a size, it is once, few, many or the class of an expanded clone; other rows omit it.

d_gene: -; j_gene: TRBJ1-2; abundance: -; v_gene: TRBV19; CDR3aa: CASSIISGTPYGYTF; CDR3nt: TGTGCCAGTAGTATAATTTCCGGGACACCCTATGGCTACACCTTC
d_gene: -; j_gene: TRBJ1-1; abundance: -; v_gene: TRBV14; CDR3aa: CASSQVLGGGTEAFF; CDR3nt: TGTGCCAGCAGCCAAGTACTGGGGGGGGGCACTGAAGCTTTCTTT
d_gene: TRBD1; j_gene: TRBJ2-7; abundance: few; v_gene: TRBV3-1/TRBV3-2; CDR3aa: CASSQTGYEQYF; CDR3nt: TGTGCCAGCAGCCAGACAGGGTACGAGCAGTACTTC
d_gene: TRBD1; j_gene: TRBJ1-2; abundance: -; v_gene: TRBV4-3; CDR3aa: CASSHAQGAQGYTF; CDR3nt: TGCGCCAGCAGCCATGCACAGGGGGCGCAGGGCTACACCTTC
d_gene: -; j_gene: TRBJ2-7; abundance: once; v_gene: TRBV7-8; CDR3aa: CASITGVGVGEQYF; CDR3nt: TGTGCCAGCATAACTGGGGTAGGGGTCGGCGAGCAGTACTTC
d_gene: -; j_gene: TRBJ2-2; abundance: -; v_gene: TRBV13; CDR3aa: CASRINGNTGELFF; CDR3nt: TGTGCCAGCAGAATCAACGGGAACACCGGGGAGCTGTTTTTT
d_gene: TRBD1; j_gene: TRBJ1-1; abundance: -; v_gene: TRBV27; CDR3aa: CASSRQGLQAFF; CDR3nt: TGTGCCAGCAGTAGACAGGGGCTTCAAGCTTTCTTT
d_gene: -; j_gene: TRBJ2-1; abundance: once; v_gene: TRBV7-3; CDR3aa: CASSPRRGSYNEQFF; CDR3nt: TGTGCCAGCAGCCCCCGGAGAGGATCCTACAATGAGCAGTTCTTC
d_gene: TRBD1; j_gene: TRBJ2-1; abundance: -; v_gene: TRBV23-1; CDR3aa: CASSLDRAPYNEQFF; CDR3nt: TGCGCCAGCAGTCTGGACAGGGCGCCCTACAATGAGCAGTTCTTC
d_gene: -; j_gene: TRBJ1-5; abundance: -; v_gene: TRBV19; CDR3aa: CASSLAAGGNQPQHF; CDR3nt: TGTGCCAGTTCCCTGGCCGCCGGAGGCAATCAGCCCCAGCATTTT
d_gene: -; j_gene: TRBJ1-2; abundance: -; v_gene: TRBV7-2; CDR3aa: CASSSRVRWDGYTF; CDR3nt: TGTGCCAGCAGCTCCCGGGTCCGGTGGGATGGCTACACCTTC
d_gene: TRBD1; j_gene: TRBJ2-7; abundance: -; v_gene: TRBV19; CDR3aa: CASSLGQGSYEQYF; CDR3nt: TGTGCCAGTAGTTTGGGACAGGGCTCCTACGAGCAGTACTTC
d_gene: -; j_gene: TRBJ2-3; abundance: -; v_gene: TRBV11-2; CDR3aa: CASSLKAGHVADTQYF; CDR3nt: TGTGCCAGCAGCTTGAAGGCGGGCCACGTCGCAGATACGCAGTATTTT
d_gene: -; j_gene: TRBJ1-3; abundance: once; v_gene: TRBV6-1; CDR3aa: CASSPPPLGNTIYF; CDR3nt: TGTGCCAGCAGTCCCCCCCCTCTGGGAAACACCATATATTTT
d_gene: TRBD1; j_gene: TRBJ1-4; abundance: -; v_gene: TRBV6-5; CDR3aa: CASSYSQGGEKLFF; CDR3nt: TGTGCCAGCAGTTACTCGCAGGGGGGTGAAAAACTGTTTTTT
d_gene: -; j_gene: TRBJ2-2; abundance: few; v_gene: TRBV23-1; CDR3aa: CASRNRVDTGELFF; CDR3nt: TGCGCCAGCAGAAACAGGGTAGACACCGGGGAGCTGTTTTTT